One and the same sample provided the 7 T cell receptor beta chains below, sequenced in a study of identical twins. TCRdb ran MiXCR on the 5' RACE reads and lists one entry per CDR3 protein. The data show 250,000 to 300,000 distinct CDR3 sequences, approximately 8.3% seen once. This same sample was also part of a study on yellow fever vaccine responses in identical twins.

Sequencing was performed on CD8+ T cells sorted from blood. All receptors come from a woman aged 18-30 years in good health.

The rearrangement joins TRBV7-9 to TRBJ2-5, with TRBD1 matching 7 bases. CDR3 length equals 12 residues. Germline CDR1 and CDR2: SEHNR and FQNEAQ (reference sequence). The junction had 7 bases not matched to a gene; V was cut back by 10 bases and J by 5 bases. Here the CDR3 reads CATSRQGETQYF. CDR3 coding DNA: TGTGCCACCTCCAGACAGGGCGAGACCCAGTACTTC.

Notes on this clonotype: The junction shows a germline mismatch at one end, possibly a read error. The chain combines TRBV27 with TRBJ2-3, with D maybe TRBD2 (6 bases). Per germline, CDR1 MNHEY and CDR2 SMNVEV (reference sequence). The CDR3 spans 16 residues. The CDR3 sequence: CASSGLVKTSTDTRYF. CDR3 in DNA: TGTGCCAGCAGTGGATTAGTTAAAACTAGCACAGATACGCGGTATTTT.

CDR3 amino acids: CSARVSASGVSSYEQYF. As DNA, the CDR3 is TGCAGTGCTAGAGTATCGGCTAGCGGGGTGAGCTCCTACGAGCAGTACTTC. V gene TRBV20-1 combines with J gene TRBJ2-7; TRBD2 matches at 9 bases. The germline V gene encodes CDR1 DFQATT and CDR2 SNEGSKA (reference sequence). CDR3 length equals 17 residues. J lost 0 bases, V lost 1 base, and 10 bases had no gene match.

This clonotype was observed a few times. The V and J genes are TRBV27 and TRBJ2-3, with 11 nucleotides matching TRBD2. Germline trimming cut 5 bases from V and 2 bases from J; bases unmatched to any gene: 6. The germline V gene has CDR1 MNHEY and CDR2 SMNVEV (reference sequence). The CDR3 contains 16 residues. The CDR3 sequence is CASSPLAGADTDTQYF. The CDR3 DNA follows: TGTGCCAGCAGTCCACTAGCGGGGGCCGACACAGATACGCAGTATTTT.

This clonotype was seen more than once but under ten times. This rearrangement joins TRBV29-1 to TRBJ1-1, with D possibly TRBD1 on 6 matching bases. CDR3 length equals 13 residues. From germline, CDR1 is SQVTM and CDR2 ANQGSEA. V gave up 7 bases and J gave up 0 bases, with 12 bases separating them. Here the CDR3 DNA reads TGCAGCGCCGGGACAACCATGAACACTGAAGCTTTCTTT. Protein product: CSAGTTMNTEAFF. The entire variable domain, with the rest obtained from reference TRBV29-1 and TRBJ1-1, is as follows: SAVISQKPSRDICQRGTSLTIQCQVDSQVTMMFWYRQQPGQSLTLIATANQGSEATYESGFVIDKFPISRPNLTFSTLTVSNMSPEDSSIYLCSAGTTMNTEAFFGQGTRLTVV.

This clonotype was counted many times. The chain joins TRBV11-2 to TRBJ2-5; 10 bases match TRBD1. Germline assignment: CDR1 SGHAT and CDR2 FQNNGV. V lost 4 bases, J lost 4 bases, and 3 bases stayed unmatched. The CDR3 has 14 residues. The CDR3 coding sequence is TGTGCCAGCAGCTCGACAGGGGGCATAGAGACCCAGTACTTC. It specifies CASSSTGGIETQYF.

The sample holds a few counts of this clonotype. The rearrangement uses TRBV20-1 and TRBJ2-1; TRBD2 aligns across 9 bases. V trimming: 2 bases; J trimming: 9 bases; junction bases outside the gene matches: 8. CDR1 is DFQATT, CDR2 SNEGSKA, per germline (reference sequence). This CDR3 is 14 amino acids long. The CDR3 DNA reads as TGCAGTGCTAGAACGCGGGAGGGCCGGGTTGAGCAGTTCTTC. This gives the protein CSARTREGRVEQFF.